The 21 T cell receptor beta chains presented below share a single source sample, sequenced in a study of T cells after yellow fever vaccination. In TCRdb, the 5' RACE reads were re-called with MiXCR into one record per CDR3 protein. The data contain 500,000 to 700,000 distinct CDR3 sequences, approximately 21% of them singletons. The material sequenced was PBMCs, taken 15 days after the yellow fever booster vaccination. The receptors derive from a man aged 30 to 45 who received the YFV17D yellow fever vaccine.

The rearrangement links TRBV30 to TRBJ2-5; D possibly matches TRBD1 or TRBD2 (6 bases each). CDR3 size: 14 residues. Germline V lookup: CDR1 GTSNPN, CDR2 SVGIG (reference sequence). Trimming removed 0 bases from V and 7 bases from J, with 15 bases in between. CDR3 nucleotides: TGTGCCTGGAGTGTCTCAGGGGTCGGGGGGACCCAGTACTTC. Its protein is CAWSVSGVGGTQYF.

This clonotype was observed a handful of times. The gene calls are TRBV2 and TRBJ2-7; the D gene is possibly TRBD1 (5 bases). The CDR3 is 13 residues long. V was clipped by 8 bases and J by 0 bases, with 11 bases between them. Germline V gene sequence: CDR1 SNHLY, CDR2 FYNNEI. The DNA of the CDR3 is TGTGCCAGCCAATGGGGCAGCTCCTACGAGCAGTACTTC. This gives the protein CASQWGSSYEQYF.

This clonotype was counted between two and nine times. The chain couples TRBV11-2 to TRBJ2-5; no reliable D call. Germline loops: CDR1 SGHAT, CDR2 FQNNGV. The CDR3 extends over 13 amino acids. V was trimmed by 0 bases and J by 0 bases, leaving 2 bases between them. DNA for the CDR3: TGTGCCAGCAGCTTAGATTACCAAGAGACCCAGTACTTC. Translating gives CASSLDYQETQYF.

The chain uses TRBV19 and TRBJ2-1; 9 bases agree with TRBD1. V lost 4 bases, J lost 5 bases, and 9 bases stayed unmatched. The CDR3 has 16 residues. Looked up from germline, CDR1 is LNHDA and CDR2 is SQIVND (reference sequence). This CDR3 is CASSNEVTGGHNEQFF. The CDR3 nucleotides read TGTGCCAGTAGTAATGAGGTCACAGGGGGCCACAATGAGCAGTTCTTC.

This clonotype was detected many times. CDR3 DNA sequence: TGCGCCAGCAGCTTGGATCGGAACACCGGGGAGCTGTTTTTT. This sequence encodes CASSLDRNTGELFF. The gene calls are TRBV5-1 and TRBJ2-2; D unclear. The CDR3 is made up of 14 amino acids. Per the germline V gene, CDR1 is SGHRS and CDR2 is YFSETQ. Trimming took off 0 bases at V and 1 base at J, with 4 bases between the two ends.

J is TRBJ2-1 and V is TRBV29-1; no definite D call. The CDR3 spans 13 residues. Deletions cut 6 bases from V and 3 bases from J, with 12 bases between. CDR1 and CDR2 from the germline V gene are SQVTM and ANQGSEA. Written as DNA, the CDR3 is TGCAGCGTCCCATTGACTGGCTACAATGAGCAGTTCTTC. Translation: CSVPLTGYNEQFF.

The chain joins TRBV10-3 to TRBJ2-5; D not resolved. The V gene's germline CDR1 is ENHRY and CDR2 SYGVKD. V lost 2 bases, J lost 4 bases, and 5 bases lay in between. The CDR3 length is 12 residues. CDR3 in amino acids: CAISEATETQYF. CDR3 coding DNA: TGTGCCATCAGTGAGGCGACAGAGACCCAGTACTTC.

This chain joins TRBV7-2 and TRBJ2-7, with 7 bases aligning to TRBD2. CDR1 is SGHTA and CDR2 is FQGNSA in the germline V gene. The CDR3 is 14 amino acids. V was pared by 0 bases and J by 3 bases, with 2 bases of the junction left unmatched. Here the CDR3 reads CASSLAASGYEQYF. In DNA, the CDR3 is TGTGCCAGCAGCTTAGCGGCTAGCGGCTACGAGCAGTACTTC.

Remarks on this clonotype: The junction departs from germline at one end; a sequencing error may be responsible. The rearrangement joins TRBV20-1 to TRBJ2-1; D unclear. Germline values: CDR1 DFQATT, CDR2 SNEGSKA (reference sequence). The CDR3 spans 15 residues. CDR3 amino acids: CSARVIGGRNNEEFF. CDR3 nucleotide sequence: TGCAGTGCTAGAGTAATAGGCGGCCGGAACAATGAGGAGTTCTTC.

The rearrangement uses TRBV12-3 or TRBV12-4 and TRBJ2-5; no definite D call. The CDR3 sequence is 13 residues long. V lost 2 bases, J lost 1 base, and 5 bases lay in between. The CDR3 DNA sequence: TGTGCCAGCAGTTTAAGGTTCCAAGAGACCCAGTACTTC. Its translation is CASSLRFQETQYF.

The chain employs TRBV7-2 and TRBJ2-5; 8 bases are shared with TRBD2. CDR1 and CDR2 from the germline V gene are SGHTA and FQGNSA. The J segment lost 1 base and the V segment lost 7 bases, leaving 5 bases of the junction unmatched. This CDR3 has 14 amino acids. Here the CDR3 reads CASMLAGVQETQYF. The DNA of the CDR3 is TGTGCCAGCATGCTAGCGGGCGTCCAAGAGACCCAGTACTTC.

The sample holds many counts of this clonotype. V and J are TRBV7-3 and TRBJ2-3; maybe TRBD2 (6 bases). The CDR3 is 15 amino acids. V gave up 5 bases and J gave up 2 bases, with 14 bases separating them. Looked up from germline, CDR1 is SGHTA and CDR2 is FQGTGA. DNA for the CDR3: TGTGCCAGCAGCCCCCAAGCGGGTAACACAGATACGCAGTATTTT. Amino acids: CASSPQAGNTDTQYF.

This clonotype was observed a few times. The chain recombines TRBV20-1 with TRBJ1-1, with 8 bases fitting TRBD1. Germline assignment: CDR1 DFQATT and CDR2 SNEGSKA (reference sequence). The junction had 8 bases not matched to a gene; V was cut back by 5 bases and J by 6 bases. The CDR3 covers 13 residues. CDR3 sequence (DNA): TGCAGTGCTCTTGGACAGGGAGGGCCTGAAGCTTTCTTT. Protein product: CSALGQGGPEAFF.

In this sample, this clonotype turned up a few times. The chain carries TRBV29-1 and TRBJ1-4; tentatively, D is TRBD1 (6 bases). There are 15 residues in the CDR3. Between the trimmed V and J ends, which lost 2 bases and 10 bases, there was a span of 20 bases. Germline V CDR1 and CDR2: SQVTM, ANQGSEA. CDR3: CSVETVGGGPTKLFF. CDR3 coding DNA: TGCAGCGTTGAAACCGTCGGTGGGGGCCCCACAAAACTGTTTTTT. The full variable domain, its missing parts supplied by reference TRBV29-1 and TRBJ1-4, is SAVISQKPSRDICQRGTSLTIQCQVDSQVTMMFWYRQQPGQSLTLIATANQGSEATYESGFVIDKFPISRPNLTFSTLTVSNMSPEDSSIYLCSVETVGGGPTKLFFGSGTQLSVL.

This CDR3 is CASRTSGRRNIQYF. In DNA, the CDR3 is TGTGCCAGCAGGACTAGCGGGAGGAGAAACATTCAGTACTTC. This rearrangement joins TRBV19 to TRBJ2-4; 14 bases agree with TRBD2. Germline CDR1 reads LNHDA; CDR2 reads SQIVND (reference sequence). V dropped 9 bases and J dropped 6; count of bases not matched to a gene: 4. The CDR3 has 14 amino acids.

The V call is TRBV12-3 or TRBV12-4, the J call TRBJ2-1; D perhaps matches TRBD1 (6 bases). Trimming shortened V by 5 bases and J by 7 bases, and 12 bases separated the two germline ends. This CDR3 has 13 amino acids. The CDR3 is CASSGNTGNEQFF. CDR3 nucleotide sequence: TGTGCCAGCAGTGGAAACACAGGGAATGAGCAGTTCTTC.

The chain uses TRBV7-2 and TRBJ2-5; 10 nucleotides agree with TRBD2. This CDR3 is 16 amino acids long. Germline CDR1 SGHTA, CDR2 FQGNSA. The V and J ends lost 2 bases and 3 bases, in that order; junction bases with no gene match: 6. The CDR3 DNA is TGTGCCAGCAGCTTATCGACGCTAGCGGGAGAAGAGACCCAGTACTTC. Encoded protein: CASSLSTLAGEETQYF.

The V gene is TRBV30, the J gene TRBJ1-6, with a weak D call TRBD1 (5 bases). V lost 2 bases and J lost 7, with 9 bases in between. The CDR3 is made up of 13 amino acids. Germline V gene lookup returns CDR1 GTSNPN and CDR2 SVGIG (reference sequence). CDR3 bases: TGTGCCTGGAGTCGGCAGGGAAATTCACCCCTCCACTTT. It translates to CAWSRQGNSPLHF.

The V call is TRBV6-1, the J call TRBJ2-7; TRBD1 might be the D (6 bases). Trimming took 6 bases from V and 3 from J, leaving 15 bases between them. Per the germline V gene, CDR1 is MNHNS and CDR2 is SASEGT. The CDR3 covers 14 residues. The CDR3 sequence is CASSNSRDNYEQYF. In DNA, the CDR3 is TGTGCCAGCAGCAATTCCCGGGACAACTACGAGCAGTACTTC.

The genes are TRBV20-1 and TRBJ2-3, with TRBD1 matching over 11 bases. The CDR3 sequence is 14 residues long. With V trimmed by 5 bases and J by 3 bases, 4 bases remained unmatched. Germline V gives CDR1 DFQATT, CDR2 SNEGSKA (reference sequence). The CDR3 coding sequence is TGCAGTGCTCCGGACAGGGGGCGAACAGATACGCAGTATTTT. Its protein product is CSAPDRGRTDTQYF.

The chain carries TRBV19 and TRBJ1-1, with TRBD1 identical over 7 bases. The CDR3 runs 14 residues. Looked up from germline, CDR1 is LNHDA and CDR2 is SQIVND (reference sequence). With V trimmed by 7 bases and J by 0 bases, 5 bases remained unmatched. Written as DNA, the CDR3 is TGTGCCAGTAAGGTACAGGGGATGAACACTGAAGCTTTCTTT. It yields the protein CASKVQGMNTEAFF.